The clone carrying this T cell receptor (beta chain) was found many times. Its antigen is currently unknown. Authors of the study amplified TCR beta CDR3 regions from RNA transcripts. The HTBI primer set drove a first-round RT-PCR of the TCR CDR3. TCRdb ran MiXCR on the multiplex PCR reads and lists one entry per CDR3 protein. The profile shows a few hundred thousand distinct CDR3 sequences, roughly 15% of them singletons. These data are taken from a study of T cells in Graves' hyperthyroidism and ophthalmopathy. Study-wide context: Peripheral blood samples were taken at initial diagnosis, prior to any treatment.

Findings and limits, study-wide: It was a median approximately 6.9 months before onset that the model predicted ophthalmopathy. Ophthalmopathy stood apart from stable hyperthyroidism in a 13 V-J model.

Diagnostic assessment was based on clinical symptoms, serum thyroxine and TRAb, thyroid ultrasound and orbital computed tomography. Trimming took 1 base from V and 6 from J; bases not matched to a gene: 8. CDR1 is GTSNPN and CDR2 is SVGIG in the germline V gene (reference sequence). The CDR3 extends over 15 amino acids. This clonotype was sampled from a woman in her fifties or sixties with Graves' ophthalmopathy. The sample comprised blood. The chain links TRBV30 to TRBJ1-2; 10 positions match TRBD1. The CDR3 coding sequence is TGTGCCTGGAGTGCGCCGGGACAGGGGACTCATGGCTACACCTTC. It yields the protein CAWSAPGQGTHGYTF.